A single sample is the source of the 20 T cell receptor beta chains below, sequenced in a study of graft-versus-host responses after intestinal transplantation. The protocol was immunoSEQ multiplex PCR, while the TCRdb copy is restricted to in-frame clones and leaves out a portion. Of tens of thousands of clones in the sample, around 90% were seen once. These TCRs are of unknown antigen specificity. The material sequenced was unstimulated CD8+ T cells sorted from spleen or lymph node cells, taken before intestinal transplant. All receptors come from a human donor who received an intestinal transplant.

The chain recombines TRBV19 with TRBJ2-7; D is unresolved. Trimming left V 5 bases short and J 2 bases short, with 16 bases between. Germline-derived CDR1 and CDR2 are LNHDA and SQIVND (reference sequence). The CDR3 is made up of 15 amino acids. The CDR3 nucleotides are TGTGCCAGTAGTCCCCGCCACACACCAACCTACGAGCAGTACTTC. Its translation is CASSPRHTPTYEQYF.

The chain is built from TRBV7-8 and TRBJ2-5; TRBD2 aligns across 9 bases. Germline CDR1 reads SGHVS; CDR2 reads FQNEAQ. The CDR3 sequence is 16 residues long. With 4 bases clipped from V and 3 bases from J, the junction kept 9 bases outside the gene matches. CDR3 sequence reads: CASSSGPVAGEETQYF. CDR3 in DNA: TGTGCCAGCAGCTCTGGCCCAGTAGCGGGGGAAGAGACCCAGTACTTC.

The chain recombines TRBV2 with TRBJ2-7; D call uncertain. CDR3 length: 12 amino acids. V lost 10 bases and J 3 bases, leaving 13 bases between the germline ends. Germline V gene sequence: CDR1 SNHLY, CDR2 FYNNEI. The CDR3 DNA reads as TGTGCCACAATGAACGAGGACTACGAGCAGTACTTC. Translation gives CATMNEDYEQYF.

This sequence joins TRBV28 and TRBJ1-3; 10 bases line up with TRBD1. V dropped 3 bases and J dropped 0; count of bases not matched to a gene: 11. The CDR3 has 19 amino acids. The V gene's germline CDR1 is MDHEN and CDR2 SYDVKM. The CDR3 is CASSFLYGTGANSGNTIYF. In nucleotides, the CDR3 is TGTGCCAGCAGTTTCCTCTACGGGACAGGGGCGAACTCTGGAAACACCATATATTTT.

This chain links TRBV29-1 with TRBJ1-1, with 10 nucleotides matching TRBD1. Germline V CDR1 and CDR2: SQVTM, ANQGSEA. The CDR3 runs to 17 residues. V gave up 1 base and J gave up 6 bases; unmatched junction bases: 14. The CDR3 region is CSVEVPRSGQGVPEAFF. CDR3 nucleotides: TGCAGCGTTGAAGTCCCGCGGAGCGGACAGGGGGTCCCTGAAGCTTTCTTT.

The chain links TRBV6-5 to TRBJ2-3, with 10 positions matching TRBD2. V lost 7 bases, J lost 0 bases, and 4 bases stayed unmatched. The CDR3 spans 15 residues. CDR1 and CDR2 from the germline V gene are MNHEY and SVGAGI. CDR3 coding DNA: TGTGCCAGCACCACTAGCGGGATAAGCACAGATACGCAGTATTTT. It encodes CASTTSGISTDTQYF.

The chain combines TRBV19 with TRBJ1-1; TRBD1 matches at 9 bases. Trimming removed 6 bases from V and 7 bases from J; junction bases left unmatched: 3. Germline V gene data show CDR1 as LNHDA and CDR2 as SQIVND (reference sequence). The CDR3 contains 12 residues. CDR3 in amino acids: CASRLGQGEAFF. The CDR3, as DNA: TGTGCCAGTAGGCTGGGACAGGGTGAAGCTTTCTTT. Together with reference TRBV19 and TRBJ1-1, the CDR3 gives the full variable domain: DGGITQSPKYLFRKEGQNVTLSCEQNLNHDAMYWYRQDPGQGLRLIYYSQIVNDFQKGDIAEGYSVSREKKESFPLTVTSAQKNPTAFYLCASRLGQGEAFFGQGTRLTVV.

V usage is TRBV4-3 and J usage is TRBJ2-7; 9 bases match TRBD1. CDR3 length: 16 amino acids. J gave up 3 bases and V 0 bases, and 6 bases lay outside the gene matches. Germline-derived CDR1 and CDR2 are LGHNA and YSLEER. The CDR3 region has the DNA TGCGCCAGCAGCCAAGAGACCGGGACAGGGAGCTACGAGCAGTACTTC. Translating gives CASSQETGTGSYEQYF.

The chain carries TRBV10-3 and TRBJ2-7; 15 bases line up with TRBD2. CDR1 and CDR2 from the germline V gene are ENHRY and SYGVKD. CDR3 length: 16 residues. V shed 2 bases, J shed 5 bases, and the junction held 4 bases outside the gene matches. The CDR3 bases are TGTGCCATCAGTGAGGGACTAGCGGGAGGGGAAAACGAGCAGTACTTC. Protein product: CAISEGLAGGENEQYF.

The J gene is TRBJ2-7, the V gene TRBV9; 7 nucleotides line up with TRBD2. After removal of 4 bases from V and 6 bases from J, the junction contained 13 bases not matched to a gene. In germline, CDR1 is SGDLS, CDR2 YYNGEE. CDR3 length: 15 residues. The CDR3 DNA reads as TGTGCCAGCAGCCCGCGAGCGGGGAGATCGCTCGAGCAGTACTTC. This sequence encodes CASSPRAGRSLEQYF.

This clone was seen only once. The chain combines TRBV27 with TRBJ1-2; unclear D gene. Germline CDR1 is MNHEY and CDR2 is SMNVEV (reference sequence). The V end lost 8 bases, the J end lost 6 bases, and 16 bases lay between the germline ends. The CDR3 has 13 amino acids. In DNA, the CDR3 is TGTGCCAGCGGCAAATCGGGATTTCATGGCTACACCTTC. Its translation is CASGKSGFHGYTF.

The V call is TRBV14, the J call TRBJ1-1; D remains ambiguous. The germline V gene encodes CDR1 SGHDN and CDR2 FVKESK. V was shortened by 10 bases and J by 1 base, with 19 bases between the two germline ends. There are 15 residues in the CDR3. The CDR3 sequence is CATTPSWGPNTEAFF. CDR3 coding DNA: TGTGCCACCACCCCTAGCTGGGGTCCGAACACTGAAGCTTTCTTT.

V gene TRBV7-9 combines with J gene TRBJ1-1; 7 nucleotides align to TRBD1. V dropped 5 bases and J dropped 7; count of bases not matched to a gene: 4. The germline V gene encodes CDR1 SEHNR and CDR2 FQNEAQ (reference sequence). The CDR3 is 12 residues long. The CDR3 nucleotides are TGTGCCAGCAGCCCCGGGGACAGTGAAGCTTTCTTT. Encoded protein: CASSPGDSEAFF.

CDR3 bases: TGTGCCAGCAGCACAAACCTGGACAGGGGGCTCGCTGAAGCTTTCTTT. Its protein is CASSTNLDRGLAEAFF. The V gene is TRBV5-5, the J gene TRBJ1-1, with 11 bases aligning to TRBD1. The V and J ends lost 4 bases and 6 bases, in that order; junction bases with no gene match: 11. Germline assignment: CDR1 SGHKS and CDR2 YYEKEE (reference sequence). This CDR3 has 16 amino acids.

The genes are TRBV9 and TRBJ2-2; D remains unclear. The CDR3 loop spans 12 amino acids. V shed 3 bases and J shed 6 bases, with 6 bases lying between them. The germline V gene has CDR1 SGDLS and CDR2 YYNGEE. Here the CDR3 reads CASSGDPGELFF. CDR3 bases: TGTGCCAGCAGCGGCGATCCCGGGGAGCTGTTTTTT. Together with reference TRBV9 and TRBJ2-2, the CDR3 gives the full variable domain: DSGVTQTPKHLITATGQRVTLRCSPRSGDLSVYWYQQSLDQGLQFLIQYYNGEERAKGNILERFSAQQFPDLHSELNLSSLELGDSALYFCASSGDPGELFFGEGSRLTVL.

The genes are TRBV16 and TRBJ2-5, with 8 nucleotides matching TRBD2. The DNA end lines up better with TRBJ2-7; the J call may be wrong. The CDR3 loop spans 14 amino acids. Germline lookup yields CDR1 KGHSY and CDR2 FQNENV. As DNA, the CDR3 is TGTGCCAGCAGCCAAGCGGGAGGCTACGGCGAGCAGTACTTC. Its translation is CASSQAGGYGEQYF.

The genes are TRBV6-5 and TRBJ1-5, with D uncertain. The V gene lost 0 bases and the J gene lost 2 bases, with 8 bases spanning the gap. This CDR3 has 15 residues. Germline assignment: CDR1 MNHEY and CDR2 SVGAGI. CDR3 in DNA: TGTGCCAGCAGTTACTCGAGAGGTCGCAATCAGCCCCAGCATTTT. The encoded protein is CASSYSRGRNQPQHF.

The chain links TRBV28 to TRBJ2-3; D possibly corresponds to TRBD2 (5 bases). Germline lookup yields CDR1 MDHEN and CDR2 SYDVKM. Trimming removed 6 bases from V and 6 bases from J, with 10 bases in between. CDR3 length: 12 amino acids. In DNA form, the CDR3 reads TGTGCCAGCAGCCTCAAGCGGGATACGCAGTATTTT. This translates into CASSLKRDTQYF. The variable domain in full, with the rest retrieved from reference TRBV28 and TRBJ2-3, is DVKVTQSSRYLVKRTGEKVFLECVQDMDHENMFWYRQDPGLGLRLIYFSYDVKMKEKGDIPEGYSVSREKKERFSLILESASTNQTSMYLCASSLKRDTQYFGPGTRLTVL.

The CDR3 reads CASSQSSGANVLTF. In DNA form, the CDR3 reads TGTGCCAGCAGTCAGTCTTCTGGGGCCAACGTCCTGACTTTC. V gene TRBV28 combines with J gene TRBJ2-6; no clear D gene. The V gene's germline CDR1 is MDHEN and CDR2 SYDVKM. The V end was cut by 5 bases, the J end by 1 base, with 6 bases between. This CDR3 contains 14 residues.

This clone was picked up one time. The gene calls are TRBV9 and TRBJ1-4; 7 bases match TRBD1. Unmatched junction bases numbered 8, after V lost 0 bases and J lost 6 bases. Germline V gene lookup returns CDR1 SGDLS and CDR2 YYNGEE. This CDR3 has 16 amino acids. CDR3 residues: CASSVEVDRFDEKLFF. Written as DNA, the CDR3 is TGTGCCAGCAGCGTAGAGGTGGACAGGTTCGATGAAAAACTGTTTTTT.